The text below deals with one TCR beta chain. Germline CDR1 SQVTM, CDR2 ANQGSEA. This CDR3 spans 14 amino acids. Trimming removed 1 base from V and 7 bases from J; junction bases left unmatched: 5. This sample was included in a study of response to subunit inactivated influenza vaccine. TCRdb analysed the RT-PCR reads with MiXCR anew, one entry per CDR3 protein. The table lists about 570,000 distinct CDR3 sequences, approximately 10% of them singletons, with approximately 11% in the top ten. This same sample was also taken into another study, of T cells expressing NK-cell markers. That study reports: cDNA encoding TCR beta was synthesized via 5'RACE template switching incorporating UMIs. NKG2C+ dominant clonotype frequencies in 5 or 6 donors were roughly 1.0-7.0% of CD8+ T cells. Topping the CD3+CD56-NKG2C+ fraction as well were these clonotypes, in several donors. Whether expanded NKG2C+ T cell clones were HCMV specific stayed uncertain.

The chain is built from TRBV29-1 and TRBJ2-1, with 9 bases aligning to TRBD1. This sample comprised PBMCs from blood, obtained on the day of vaccination. The sequence derives from a man aged 45-65 years who received an inactivated influenza vaccine. The CDR3 nucleotides read TGCAGCGTTGAAGTCGGGACAGGGCCAAATGAGCAGTTCTTC. It is translated as CSVEVGTGPNEQFF.